The subject of this entry is one T cell receptor (beta chain). Sequenced by immunoSEQ multiplex PCR; TCRdb stores in-frame clones only, minus some. The data contain approximately 240,000 clones, approximately 86% of them singletons. Clinical history reported by participants formed the basis on which cohorts were assigned. The CDR3 covers 13 residues. Germline loops: CDR1 MDHEN, CDR2 SYDVKM. V dropped 6 bases and J dropped 7 bases, with 16 bases sitting between them. These data belong to a study of blood T cell repertoires in COVID-19. The sequence derives from a woman aged 25-40 years with acute COVID-19. The chain joins TRBV28 to TRBJ2-7; D ambiguous. Sample: PBMCs or T cells enriched from blood (not recorded which). The CDR3 nucleotides read TGTGCCAGCAGCTTTGGAGTCGGCTGGGAGCAGTACTTC. Amino acids: CASSFGVGWEQYF.